These 7 T cell receptor beta chains were sequenced from one sample in a study of Tregs in tolerant kidney transplant recipients (dated by TCRdb to between 2018 and 2021). Their specific antigens are unknown. Libraries were built with the immunoSEQ multiplex PCR assay. In its TCRdb copy, this immuneACCESS table keeps in-frame sequences only and misses some clones. Where compared with another copy, unresolved V genes explain less than half of these, and the others have no known cause. For this sample there are approximately 30,000 clones; about 79% appear just once. Around 2.4% of the sample is taken by the ten largest. Sequenced material: Tregs from blood cultured with allogeneic cells. These TCRs come from a human donor in good health.

The J gene is TRBJ2-5, the V gene TRBV19, with TRBD2 matching over 16 bases. The germline gives CDR1 LNHDA, CDR2 SQIVND (reference sequence). The CDR3 is 17 residues long. Trimming removed 5 bases from V and 4 bases from J; junction bases left unmatched: 7. The CDR3 is CASSRYGTSGRAETQYF. The CDR3 region has the DNA TGTGCCAGTAGTCGCTACGGGACTAGCGGGAGGGCAGAGACCCAGTACTTC.

This clone was detected only once. This rearrangement joins TRBV6-5 to TRBJ1-2; D gene unclear. The V end was cut by 5 bases, the J end by 7 bases, with 11 bases between. The germline V gene encodes CDR1 MNHEY and CDR2 SVGAGI. The CDR3 is made up of 12 amino acids. The DNA for the CDR3 is TGTGCCAGCAGTCCCTCCCGGGGTGGCTACACCTTC. It codes for CASSPSRGGYTF.

The V gene is TRBV9, the J gene TRBJ2-7, with D possibly TRBD2 on 6 matching bases. The CDR3 consists of 14 residues. The germline gives CDR1 SGDLS, CDR2 YYNGEE. V lost 4 bases, J lost 9 bases, and 20 bases lay in between. The CDR3 is CASSPYVWRGGQYF. As DNA, the CDR3 is TGTGCCAGCAGCCCCTACGTCTGGAGGGGCGGGCAGTACTTC.

This chain uses TRBV7-9 with TRBJ2-1; possible D gene TRBD2, 6 bases. V was cut by 1 base and J by 2 bases, with 12 bases left in between. In germline, CDR1 is SEHNR, CDR2 FQNEAQ (reference sequence). The CDR3 length is 16 residues. The CDR3 sequence is CASSLGGERTYNEQFF. The CDR3 DNA sequence: TGTGCCAGCAGCTTAGGGGGGGAAAGGACCTACAATGAGCAGTTCTTC.

CDR3 protein: CASSGRTPLNEKLFF. Here the CDR3 DNA reads TGTGCCAGCAGCGGAAGGACACCGCTTAATGAAAAACTGTTTTTT. The genes are TRBV5-8 and TRBJ1-4; tentatively, D is TRBD1 (5 bases). Trimming took 4 bases from V and 4 from J, leaving 14 bases between them. Germline-derived CDR1 and CDR2 are SGHTS and YDEGEE. The CDR3 runs to 15 residues.

This clone was seen just once. The chain employs TRBV19 and TRBJ1-1, with D hard to call. Germline V gene lookup returns CDR1 LNHDA and CDR2 SQIVND (reference sequence). Trimming left V 7 bases short and J 6 bases short, with 24 bases between. The CDR3 sequence is 16 residues long. The chain's CDR3 is CASTPGRQSGVPEAFF. The CDR3 DNA reads TGTGCCAGTACCCCCGGAAGGCAGTCCGGAGTTCCTGAAGCTTTCTTT. Variable domain in full (rest from reference TRBV19 and TRBJ1-1): DGGITQSPKYLFRKEGQNVTLSCEQNLNHDAMYWYRQDPGQGLRLIYYSQIVNDFQKGDIAEGYSVSREKKESFPLTVTSAQKNPTAFYLCASTPGRQSGVPEAFFGQGTRLTVV.

This chain joins TRBV30 and TRBJ2-1, with 8 bases identical to TRBD2. After removal of 3 bases from V and 7 bases from J, the junction contained 11 bases not matched to a gene. Germline V gene sequence: CDR1 GTSNPN, CDR2 SVGIG (reference sequence). This CDR3 contains 15 residues. CDR3 in amino acids: CAWSPPAGVGNEQFF. For the CDR3, the DNA is TGTGCCTGGAGCCCCCCAGCGGGAGTGGGAAATGAGCAGTTCTTC.